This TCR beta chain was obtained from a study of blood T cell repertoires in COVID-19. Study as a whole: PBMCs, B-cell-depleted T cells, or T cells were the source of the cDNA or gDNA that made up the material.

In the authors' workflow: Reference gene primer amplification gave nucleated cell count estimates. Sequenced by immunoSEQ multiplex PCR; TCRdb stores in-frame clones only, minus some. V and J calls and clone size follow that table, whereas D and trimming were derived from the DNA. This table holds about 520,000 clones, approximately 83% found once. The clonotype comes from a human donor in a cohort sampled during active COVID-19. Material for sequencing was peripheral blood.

The CDR3 is CASSPPSRRPNTEAFF. CDR3 sequence (DNA): TGTGCCAGCTCACCACCGTCTAGACGGCCTAACACTGAAGCTTTCTTT. The rearrangement uses TRBV18 and TRBJ1-1; D call uncertain. Germline lookup yields CDR1 KGHSH and CDR2 LQKENI. Trimming shortened V by 0 bases and J by 2 bases, and 13 bases separated the two germline ends. The CDR3 runs to 16 residues.